This T cell receptor (beta chain) derives from a study of naive and memory T cell subsets. Study-level findings and limits: From naive to CM, EM and EMRA, diversity decreased and Gini increased. Especially in CD8 cells, naive repertoires contained a few larger clonotypes, possibly CD45RA-re-expressing memory cells.

A word on this clonotype: Its antigen is currently unknown.

The CDR3 totals 13 residues. The germline V gene encodes CDR1 MNHEY and CDR2 SMNVEV (reference sequence). V lost 3 bases, J lost 1 base, and 7 bases lay in between. Two oligonucleotides, mixed equimolar, formed the beta constant-region primer covering TRBC1 and TRBC2. Nested alpha and beta constant-region primers with the SP2 primer drove four PCR rounds on ligated cDNA. TCRdb independently ran MiXCR on the UMI-ligation and nested PCR reads; one entry per CDR3 protein. Of over 110,000 distinct CDR3 sequences listed, approximately 20% are singletons. V is TRBV27 and J is TRBJ2-7; no definite D call. The material sequenced was naive CD8+ T cells from blood. The source is a human donor in good health. CDR3 nucleotides: TGTGCCAGCAGTTTTCACAGTTCCTACGAGCAGTACTTC. It translates to CASSFHSSYEQYF.